What follows is one T cell receptor (beta chain) and its context. The antigen is undetermined. The source of the sample is a study of radiotherapy plus CTLA-4 blockade in lung cancer. Germline V gene data show CDR1 as MDHEN and CDR2 as SYDVKM. V lost 6 bases and J lost 4, with 12 bases in between. This CDR3 region has 14 residues. The table came from immunoSEQ multiplex PCR; TCRdb's copy has only in-frame clones and leaves some out. Among roughly 86,000 clones listed, roughly four fifths were seen once. Regarding the study as a whole: Interferon-beta and early blood T cell clone dynamics reportedly predicted response best.

The input for sequencing was peripheral blood, taken from a patient treated with radiotherapy plus ipilimumab. The chain links TRBV28 to TRBJ1-4; the D is unclear. The receptor was derived from a human donor with non-small cell lung cancer who had stable disease on radiotherapy plus ipilimumab. Here the CDR3 reads CASSLRQINEKLFF. CDR3 DNA sequence: TGTGCCAGCAGCCTAAGGCAAATTAATGAAAAACTGTTTTTT.